The present T cell receptor beta chain was sequenced within a study of beta chain features in type 1 diabetes. Study-wide background: Sorted cells, roughly 100,000,000 in number, were examined across all samples.

Every isolated RNA sample was fully reverse transcribed, so sequencing captured expressed TCRB transcripts. The repertoire was sequenced with immunoSEQ multiplex PCR; TCRdb's copy has only in-frame clones and lacks some. This table has about 930,000 clones, roughly 15% appearing once. Germline-derived CDR1 and CDR2 are LNHNV and YYDKDF (reference sequence). This CDR3 contains 16 residues. The germline V and J ends were trimmed by 0 bases and 5 bases, with 16 bases remaining between them. This clonotype originated in a woman aged 18 to 35 in good health. This chain connects TRBV15 to TRBJ1-2; D is uncertain. Sequenced material: naive CD4+ T cells from blood. CDR3 nucleotide sequence: TGTGCCACCAGCAGAGATTATGGGCGAGCGGCGTATGGCTACACCTTC. This sequence encodes CATSRDYGRAAYGYTF.